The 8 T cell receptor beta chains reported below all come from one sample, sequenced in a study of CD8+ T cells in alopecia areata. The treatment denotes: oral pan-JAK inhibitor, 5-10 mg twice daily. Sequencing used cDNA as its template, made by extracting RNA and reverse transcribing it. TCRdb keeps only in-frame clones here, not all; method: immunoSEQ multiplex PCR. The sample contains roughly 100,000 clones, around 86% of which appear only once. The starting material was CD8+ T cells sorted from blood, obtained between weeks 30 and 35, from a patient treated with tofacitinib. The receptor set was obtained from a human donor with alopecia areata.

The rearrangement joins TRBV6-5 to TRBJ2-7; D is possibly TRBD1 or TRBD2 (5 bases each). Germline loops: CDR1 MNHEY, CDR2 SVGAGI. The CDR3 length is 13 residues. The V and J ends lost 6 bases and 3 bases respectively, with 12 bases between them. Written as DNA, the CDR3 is TGTGCCAGCAGCCGACGTGGGGGCTACGAGCAGTACTTC. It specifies CASSRRGGYEQYF.

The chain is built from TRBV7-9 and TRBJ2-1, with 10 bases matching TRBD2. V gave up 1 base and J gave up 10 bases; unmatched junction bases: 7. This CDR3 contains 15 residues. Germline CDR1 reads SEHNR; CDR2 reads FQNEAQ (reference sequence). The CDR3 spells CASSLGLAGVREQFF. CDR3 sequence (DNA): TGTGCCAGCAGCTTAGGGCTAGCGGGAGTTCGGGAGCAGTTCTTC.

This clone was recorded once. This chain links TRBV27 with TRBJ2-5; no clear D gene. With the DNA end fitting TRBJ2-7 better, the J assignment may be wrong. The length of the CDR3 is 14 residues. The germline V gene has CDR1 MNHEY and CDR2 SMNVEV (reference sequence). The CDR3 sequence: CASSFFDSTYEQYF. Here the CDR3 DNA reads TGTGCCAGCAGTTTTTTCGACTCCACCTACGAGCAGTACTTC.

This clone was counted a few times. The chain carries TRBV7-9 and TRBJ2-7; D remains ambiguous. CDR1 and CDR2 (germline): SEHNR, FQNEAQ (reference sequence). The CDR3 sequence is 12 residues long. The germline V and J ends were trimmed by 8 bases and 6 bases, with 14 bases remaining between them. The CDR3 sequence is CASLSPESEQYF. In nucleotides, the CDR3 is TGTGCCAGCCTGTCCCCAGAGTCCGAGCAGTACTTC.

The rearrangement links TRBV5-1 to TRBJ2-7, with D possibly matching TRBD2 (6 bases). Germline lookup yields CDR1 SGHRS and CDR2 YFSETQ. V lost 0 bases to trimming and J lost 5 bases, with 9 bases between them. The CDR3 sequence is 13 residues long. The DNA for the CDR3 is TGCGCCAGCAGCTTGGCGACTAGGGACGAGCAGTACTTC. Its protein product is CASSLATRDEQYF.

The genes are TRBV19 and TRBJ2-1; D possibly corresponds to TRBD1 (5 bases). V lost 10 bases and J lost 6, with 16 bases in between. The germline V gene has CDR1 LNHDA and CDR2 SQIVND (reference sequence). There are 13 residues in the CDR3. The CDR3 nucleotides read TGTGCCACTCTTCCATGGGGCGGCAATGAGCAGTTCTTC. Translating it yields CATLPWGGNEQFF.

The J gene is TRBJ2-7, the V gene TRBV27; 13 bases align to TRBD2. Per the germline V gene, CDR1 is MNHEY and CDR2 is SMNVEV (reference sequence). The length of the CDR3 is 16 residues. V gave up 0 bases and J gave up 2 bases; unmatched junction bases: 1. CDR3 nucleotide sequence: TGTGCCAGCAGTTTATCGGGACTAGCGGGAACCTACGAGCAGTACTTC. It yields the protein CASSLSGLAGTYEQYF.

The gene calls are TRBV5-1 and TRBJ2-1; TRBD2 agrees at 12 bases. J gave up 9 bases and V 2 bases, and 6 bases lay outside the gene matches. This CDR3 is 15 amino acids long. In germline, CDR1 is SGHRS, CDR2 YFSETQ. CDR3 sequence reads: CASSFSSGGAAEQFF. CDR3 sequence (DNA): TGCGCCAGCAGCTTCTCTAGCGGGGGGGCCGCTGAGCAGTTCTTC. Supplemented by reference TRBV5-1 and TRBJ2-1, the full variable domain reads KAGVTQTPRYLIKTRGQQVTLSCSPISGHRSVSWYQQTPGQGLQFLFEYFSETQRNKGNFPGRFSGRQFSNSRSEMNVSTLELGDSALYLCASSFSSGGAAEQFFGPGTRLTVL.